The present TCR beta chain was sequenced within a study of T cell responses to AZD1222 COVID-19 vaccine. Whole-study results and caveats: The study reported that nearly half of spike-specific TCRs target unmutated variant regions.

Pooling of second doses given at about 4 or about 12 weeks was done. In the case of this clone: Antigen specificity is unknown.

CDR1 and CDR2 (germline): LGHNA, YNFKEQ. This CDR3 comprises 17 residues. V lost 1 base to trimming and J lost 7 bases, with 19 bases between them. TCRdb's table, derived via immunoSEQ multiplex PCR, lists solely in-frame clones and lacks some. The table has about 150,000 clones, over 80% seen once; the top ten hold 3.5% to 4%. The chain recombines TRBV4-2 with TRBJ2-2, with D tentatively TRBD1 or TRBD2 (5 bases each). The sequence came from an adult who received the AZD1222 COVID-19 vaccine. This specimen was peripheral blood, taken 28 days after the second AZD1222 dose. CDR3 sequence reads: CASSQGTGQGGIGELFF. The CDR3, as DNA: TGTGCCAGCAGCCAAGGGACGGGGCAGGGCGGTATCGGGGAGCTGTTTTTT.